These 27 T cell receptor beta chains were sequenced from one sample in a study of early T cells in non-severe SARS-CoV-2 infection. MiXCR, run by TCRdb on the 5' RACE reads, gives a single entry per CDR3 protein. The data contain 40,000 to 60,000 distinct CDR3 sequences, under 7% of them singletons. The source material was whole blood, sampled at baseline. These receptors all come from an adult who was a healthcare worker with PCR-confirmed SARS-CoV-2 infection or an uninfected control (not recorded which).

The chain employs TRBV7-2 and TRBJ2-7; a possible D gene is TRBD2 (5 bases). CDR3 size: 13 residues. CDR1 and CDR2 from the germline V gene are SGHTA and FQGNSA. The V gene lost 1 base and the J gene lost 7 bases, with 11 bases spanning the gap. The DNA of the CDR3 is TGTGCCAGCAGCTTAGTCGCTAGCCGGGAGCAGTACTTC. Encoded protein: CASSLVASREQYF.

The chain uses TRBV9 and TRBJ2-1; 7 bases map to TRBD1. The J segment lost 5 bases and the V segment lost 1 base, leaving 6 bases of the junction unmatched. The CDR3 covers 15 residues. CDR1 SGDLS and CDR2 YYNGEE come from the germline V gene. CDR3 sequence: CASSVTPGQNNEQFF. Written as DNA, the CDR3 is TGTGCCAGCAGCGTAACCCCGGGACAGAACAATGAGCAGTTCTTC.

This clonotype has more than one count but fewer than ten. The V and J genes are TRBV5-1 and TRBJ2-7, with D tentatively TRBD1 (5 bases). V gave up 0 bases and J gave up 3 bases, with 16 bases separating them. CDR3 size: 16 residues. Germline V lookup: CDR1 SGHRS, CDR2 YFSETQ. CDR3 nucleotides: TGCGCCAGCAGCTTGGGAAGTGGGGCCGCCGACTACGAGCAGTACTTC. Translating gives CASSLGSGAADYEQYF.

In this sample, this clonotype turned up many times. This chain connects TRBV19 to TRBJ2-7; 11 bases are shared with TRBD1. J gave up 6 bases and V 6 bases, and 10 bases lay outside the gene matches. CDR1 and CDR2 from the germline V gene are LNHDA and SQIVND (reference sequence). This CDR3 region has 15 residues. This CDR3 reads CASRLDFGTGGEQYF. The CDR3, as DNA: TGTGCCAGTAGGCTAGATTTTGGGACAGGGGGCGAGCAGTACTTC. Full variable domain (rest looked up from reference TRBV19 and TRBJ2-7): DGGITQSPKYLFRKEGQNVTLSCEQNLNHDAMYWYRQDPGQGLRLIYYSQIVNDFQKGDIAEGYSVSREKKESFPLTVTSAQKNPTAFYLCASRLDFGTGGEQYFGPGTRLTVT.

A few counts support this clonotype. J is TRBJ1-2 and V is TRBV11-2; a possible D gene is TRBD1 (6 bases). Germline V gene data show CDR1 as SGHAT and CDR2 as FQNNGV. V shed 5 bases and J shed 5 bases, with 15 bases lying between them. The CDR3 is made up of 14 amino acids. The CDR3 DNA reads TGTGCCAGCAGCCCCGCCGGGGGGCTGTATGGCTACACCTTC. Translating it yields CASSPAGGLYGYTF. Full variable domain (remainder filled in from reference TRBV11-2 and TRBJ1-2): EAGVAQSPRYKIIEKRQSVAFWCNPISGHATLYWYQQILGQGPKLLIQFQNNGVVDDSQLPKDRFSAERLKGVDSTLKIQPAKLEDSAVYLCASSPAGGLYGYTFGSGTRLTVV.

This clonotype was seen more than once but under ten times. The chain combines TRBV11-3 with TRBJ2-7; D gene unclear. CDR1 and CDR2 from the germline V gene are SGHNT and YENEEA. This CDR3 is 15 amino acids long. V lost 4 bases, J lost 5 bases, and 18 bases lay in between. CDR3: CASSSISSYLDEQYF. The CDR3 DNA reads as TGTGCCAGCAGCTCCATCAGTAGCTATTTGGACGAGCAGTACTTC.

There are a few counts of this clonotype. The chain links TRBV20-1 to TRBJ2-7; D is possibly TRBD1 or TRBD2 (6 bases each). CDR3 length: 13 residues. V lost 7 bases to trimming and J lost 3 bases, with 16 bases between them. The germline CDR1 and CDR2 sequences are DFQATT and SNEGSKA (reference sequence). Here the CDR3 reads CSVPEGGSYEQYF. The DNA of the CDR3 is TGCAGTGTCCCGGAGGGGGGCAGCTACGAGCAGTACTTC.

This clonotype has a handful of counts. The V and J genes are TRBV19 and TRBJ2-3, with 9 nucleotides matching TRBD1. This CDR3 spans 15 amino acids. The V and J ends lost 9 bases and 7 bases, in that order; junction bases with no gene match: 14. In germline, CDR1 is LNHDA, CDR2 SQIVND (reference sequence). For the CDR3, the DNA is TGTGCCAGCAACCACAGGGGGCGCGAGAGAAATACGCAGTATTTT. It is translated as CASNHRGRERNTQYF.

This clonotype was found many times. The gene calls are TRBV5-1 and TRBJ2-5, with D possibly TRBD1 on 5 matching bases. CDR1 and CDR2 (germline): SGHRS, YFSETQ. The CDR3 extends over 14 amino acids. V dropped 0 bases and J dropped 3 bases, with 9 bases sitting between them. CDR3 nucleotide sequence: TGCGCCAGCAGCTTGGAGAGCAGGGAAGAGACCCAGTACTTC. Amino acids: CASSLESREETQYF.

This clonotype has only a few counts. This chain joins TRBV15 and TRBJ2-1; 12 positions match TRBD1. Trimming took 4 bases from V and 6 from J; bases not matched to a gene: 4. This CDR3 comprises 15 residues. Germline CDR1 and CDR2: LNHNV and YYDKDF (reference sequence). CDR3 protein: CATSNRDRGLNEQFF. Written as DNA, the CDR3 is TGTGCCACCAGCAACCGGGACAGGGGGCTCAATGAGCAGTTCTTC.

Many counts were recorded for this clonotype. The chain uses TRBV20-1 and TRBJ1-5; 9 nucleotides line up with TRBD1. J lost 2 bases, V lost 5 bases, and 7 bases had no gene match. CDR3 length equals 15 residues. Germline-derived CDR1 and CDR2 are DFQATT and SNEGSKA (reference sequence). The CDR3 sequence: CSALLGQGRNQPQHF. The CDR3 nucleotides read TGCAGTGCTCTACTTGGACAGGGGCGCAATCAGCCCCAGCATTTT.

This clonotype has more than one count but fewer than ten. V and J are TRBV20-1 and TRBJ1-6; D possibly corresponds to TRBD1 (5 bases). The CDR3 runs to 14 residues. CDR1 and CDR2 from the germline V gene are DFQATT and SNEGSKA (reference sequence). Trimming removed 0 bases at V and 7 bases at J, with 10 bases between. CDR3 amino acids: CSARDTPGNSPLHF. CDR3 bases: TGCAGTGCTAGAGATACGCCAGGGAATTCACCCCTCCACTTT.

Ten or more counts support this clonotype. The CDR3 DNA sequence: TGTGCCAGCAGCCCCAGACTAGCGGGGGGCACTTCGAACACCGGGGAGCTGTTTTTT. Protein: CASSPRLAGGTSNTGELFF. The rearrangement joins TRBV7-9 to TRBJ2-2; 13 bases align to TRBD2. This CDR3 spans 19 amino acids. Germline V gene sequence: CDR1 SEHNR, CDR2 FQNEAQ (reference sequence). V dropped 5 bases and J dropped 0; count of bases not matched to a gene: 9.

This chain uses TRBV6-6 with TRBJ2-7; TRBD2 agrees at 12 bases. Germline CDR1 reads MNHNY; CDR2 reads SVGAGI (reference sequence). V dropped 4 bases and J dropped 6; count of bases not matched to a gene: 22. This CDR3 has 20 amino acids. The CDR3 DNA reads TGTGCCAGCAGTTCACTCACCCGGACTAGCGGGGTAGCGGGGGCCTCCGAGCAGTACTTC. Its translation is CASSSLTRTSGVAGASEQYF.

This clonotype was found many times. The CDR3 DNA reads TGTGCCAGCAGCTTAGTAGGCAGAGCCCAGGAAAAACTGTTTTTT. Its protein is CASSLVGRAQEKLFF. The chain employs TRBV7-2 and TRBJ1-4; D gene ambiguous. V gave up 1 base and J gave up 8 bases, with 14 bases separating them. The length of the CDR3 is 15 residues. In germline, CDR1 is SGHTA, CDR2 FQGNSA.

CDR3 nucleotide sequence: TGTGCCAGCAGTTACGAGGCCACCGGGGAGCTGTTTTTT. It translates to CASSYEATGELFF. The chain links TRBV6-6 to TRBJ2-2; D gene uncertain. Trimming left V 2 bases short and J 4 bases short, with 5 bases between. The CDR3 sequence is 13 residues long. Germline CDR1 MNHNY, CDR2 SVGAGI (reference sequence).

Ten or more counts support this clonotype. The chain couples TRBV9 to TRBJ2-3; 13 nucleotides align to TRBD2. The CDR3 loop spans 17 amino acids. From germline, CDR1 is SGDLS and CDR2 YYNGEE. After removal of 2 bases from V and 2 bases from J, the junction contained 5 bases not matched to a gene. For the CDR3, the DNA is TGTGCCAGCAGCGTTGGACTAGCGGGGGAAACCACAGATACGCAGTATTTT. It encodes CASSVGLAGETTDTQYF.

This clonotype was seen at least ten times. V is TRBV6-2 or TRBV6-3 and J is TRBJ1-6, with 7 bases fitting TRBD1. The J segment lost 10 bases and the V segment lost 6 bases, leaving 12 bases of the junction unmatched. Germline V gene lookup returns CDR1 MNHEY and CDR2 SVGEGT. The CDR3 spans 15 residues. The DNA of the CDR3 is TGTGCCAGCAGATACGACAGGGCTCAGGTCTCACCCCTCCACTTT. Translated: CASRYDRAQVSPLHF.

V gene TRBV5-1 combines with J gene TRBJ1-1; D gene unclear. Germline V gives CDR1 SGHRS, CDR2 YFSETQ. V was shortened by 0 bases and J by 2 bases, with 14 bases between the two germline ends. This CDR3 has 16 residues. In DNA, the CDR3 is TGCGCCAGCAGCTTGGCCGCCGGAGGGATAAACACTGAAGCTTTCTTT. It encodes CASSLAAGGINTEAFF. Variable domain in full (rest from reference TRBV5-1 and TRBJ1-1): KAGVTQTPRYLIKTRGQQVTLSCSPISGHRSVSWYQQTPGQGLQFLFEYFSETQRNKGNFPGRFSGRQFSNSRSEMNVSTLELGDSALYLCASSLAAGGINTEAFFGQGTRLTVV.

This clonotype appeared a few times. The chain joins TRBV3-1 to TRBJ1-1; D possibly corresponds to TRBD1 (5 bases). V gave up 3 bases and J gave up 0 bases, with 11 bases separating them. The V gene's germline CDR1 is LGHDT and CDR2 YNNKEL (reference sequence). The CDR3 is 15 amino acids. CDR3 region: CASSHQRGLNTEAFF. CDR3 nucleotides: TGTGCCAGCAGCCACCAAAGGGGTTTGAACACTGAAGCTTTCTTT.

This clonotype was counted many times. The chain links TRBV5-5 to TRBJ2-3; 8 nucleotides align to TRBD2. This CDR3 spans 18 amino acids. J lost 1 base, V lost 2 bases, and 12 bases had no gene match. Germline-derived CDR1 and CDR2 are SGHKS and YYEKEE (reference sequence). This chain's CDR3 is CASSLTGGTPTRTDTQYF. The CDR3 region has the DNA TGTGCCAGCAGCTTAACGGGAGGGACCCCTACCCGCACAGATACGCAGTATTTT.

This clonotype was observed at least ten times. V is TRBV3-1 and J is TRBJ2-5; TRBD2 agrees at 8 bases. CDR1 and CDR2 from the germline V gene are LGHDT and YNNKEL (reference sequence). This CDR3 is 16 amino acids long. J was trimmed by 4 bases and V by 1 base; bases with no gene match: 8. CDR3 coding DNA: TGTGCCAGCAGCCAAGTCGGCGGGGGGCTAGTAGAGACCCAGTACTTC. This gives the protein CASSQVGGGLVETQYF.

The gene calls are TRBV3-1 and TRBJ2-7; 7 bases line up with TRBD1. V dropped 3 bases and J dropped 8; count of bases not matched to a gene: 4. This CDR3 has 12 amino acids. Germline V lookup: CDR1 LGHDT, CDR2 YNNKEL (reference sequence). This CDR3 is CASSQTTGKQYF. CDR3 coding DNA: TGTGCCAGCAGCCAGACGACAGGGAAGCAGTACTTC.

This clonotype was counted many times. This chain joins TRBV4-1 and TRBJ2-2; D is possibly TRBD1 or TRBD2 (5 bases each). The germline V gene encodes CDR1 MGHRA and CDR2 YSYEKL. This CDR3 spans 21 amino acids. Trimming left V 0 bases short and J 0 bases short, with 23 bases between. The CDR3 sequence is CASSQDPGYLRGPANTGELFF. The CDR3 coding sequence is TGCGCCAGCAGCCAAGATCCGGGATATCTTAGGGGACCTGCGAACACCGGGGAGCTGTTTTTT.

Here the CDR3 DNA reads TGTGCCATCCTAATTGGAGCCGAGCAGTACTTC. As protein: CAILIGAEQYF. The rearrangement uses TRBV7-2 and TRBJ2-7; D remains ambiguous. CDR1 is SGHTA, CDR2 FQGNSA, per germline. The CDR3 consists of 11 residues. V lost 10 bases and J lost 6, with 13 bases in between.

This clonotype was counted at least ten times. This rearrangement joins TRBV4-3 to TRBJ1-1, with unresolved D. Trimming removed 0 bases from V and 0 bases from J, with 8 bases in between. The CDR3 spans 15 residues. Germline V lookup: CDR1 LGHNA, CDR2 YSLEER. The CDR3 region is CASSQDLAVNTEAFF. CDR3 DNA: TGCGCCAGCAGCCAAGATCTTGCGGTGAACACTGAAGCTTTCTTT.

This clonotype was recorded a few times. The chain is built from TRBV7-2 and TRBJ1-4; D not resolved. The germline V and J ends were trimmed by 2 bases and 5 bases, with 15 bases remaining between them. CDR1 and CDR2 (germline): SGHTA, FQGNSA. The CDR3 consists of 16 residues. In nucleotides, the CDR3 is TGTGCCAGCAGCTTAAATCCCCCAGGTCTGAATGAAAAACTGTTTTTT. Its protein is CASSLNPPGLNEKLFF.